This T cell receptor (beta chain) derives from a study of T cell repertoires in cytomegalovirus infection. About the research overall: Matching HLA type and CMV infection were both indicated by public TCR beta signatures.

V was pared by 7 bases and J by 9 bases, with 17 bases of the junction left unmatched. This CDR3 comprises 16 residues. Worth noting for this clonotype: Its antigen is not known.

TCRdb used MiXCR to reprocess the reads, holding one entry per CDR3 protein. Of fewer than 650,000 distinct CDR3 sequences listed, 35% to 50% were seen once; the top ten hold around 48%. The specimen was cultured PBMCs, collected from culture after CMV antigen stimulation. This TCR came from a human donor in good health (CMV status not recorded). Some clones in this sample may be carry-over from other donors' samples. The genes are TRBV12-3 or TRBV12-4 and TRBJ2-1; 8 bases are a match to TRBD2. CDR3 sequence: CASTPVSGGASGEQFF. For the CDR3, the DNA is TGTGCCAGCACGCCGGTGTCGGGGGGGGCAAGTGGTGAGCAGTTCTTC.